This paragraph covers one TCR beta chain sequence. The antigen remains undetermined. The entry originates in a study of cytomegalovirus exposure and HLA in healthy donors. Overall study results and limits: Apart from CMV serostatus, no immune exposure information was available. In a later analysis, at a false discovery rate of 0.05, 16,951 TCR beta sequences matched HLA alleles. High specificity and sensitivity for cytomegalovirus status were reported for the classifier. Excluded were some V segments that proved indistinguishable, including TRBV6-2 and TRBV6-3.

The PCR employed 60 Vbeta primers together with 13 Jbeta primers. Only in-frame clones appear in the TCRdb table, and some are missing; sequencing was by immunoSEQ multiplex PCR. The table for this sample gives tens of thousands of clones. Germline V CDR1 and CDR2: LNHDA, SQIVND (reference sequence). Trimming took 3 bases from V and 2 from J, leaving 23 bases between them. The CDR3 length is 18 residues. The source of this sequence is a woman in her forties or fifties in good health and CMV-seropositive. The genes are TRBV19 and TRBJ2-7, with a possible D match to TRBD1 (6 bases). What was sequenced was PBMCs. CDR3 loop: CASSISTNTQGFPYEQYF. The CDR3 nucleotides read TGTGCCAGTAGTATTTCGACCAACACGCAGGGGTTCCCCTACGAGCAGTACTTC.